This is a list of T cell receptor beta chains from one sample in a study of beta chain features in type 1 diabetes. Profiled with immunoSEQ multiplex PCR; TCRdb holds only in-frame clones, not every one. The sample has around 690,000 clones; 9.5% to 15% are singletons. Sequencing was done on a sample of naive CD4+ T cells from blood. These receptors all stem from a man under 40 with type 1 diabetes. CDR3s include the opening cysteine and the closing phenylalanine or tryptophan. The D gene is left open where the match is weak. A clone size is listed for some rows: how often the clone was seen (once, few, many), or a class if it is expanded.

>TRBJ1-2|NA|few|TRBV28
CASRKGVGGYTF
TGTGCCAGCAGAAAGGGGGTGGGAGGCTACACCTTC
>TRBJ1-2|NA|NA|TRBV6-6
CASRPGQINYGYTF
TGTGCCAGCAGGCCAGGACAGATTAACTATGGCTACACCTTC
>TRBJ1-1|NA|NA|TRBV6-5
CASSYRAGNTEAFF
TGTGCCAGCAGTTACCGGGCGGGGAACACTGAAGCTTTCTTT
>TRBJ2-1|NA|NA|TRBV7-8
CASSIGQPSYNEQFF
TGTGCCAGCAGCATTGGACAGCCATCCTACAATGAGCAGTTCTTC
>TRBJ1-2|TRBD1|NA|TRBV5-4
CASSLAGTGFGYTF
TGTGCCAGCAGCCTTGCCGGGACAGGCTTTGGCTACACCTTC
>TRBJ2-5|NA|NA|TRBV9
CASSVALGRETQYF
TGTGCCAGCAGCGTAGCGTTGGGGCGGGAGACCCAGTACTTC
>TRBJ2-3|NA|few|TRBV4-2
CASSQDGRATDTQYF
TGTGCCAGCAGCCAAGATGGCAGGGCCACAGATACGCAGTATTTT
>TRBJ2-2|TRBD2|NA|TRBV7-2
CASSLTSGGYTGELFF
TGTGCCAGCAGCTTGACTAGCGGGGGGTACACCGGGGAGCTGTTTTTT
>TRBJ2-3|NA|few|TRBV7-2
CASSPGLGKDTQYF
TGTGCCAGCAGCCCCGGATTGGGGAAAGATACGCAGTATTTT
>TRBJ2-1|NA|NA|TRBV29-1
CSVEKIIRGSSYNEQFF
TGCAGCGTTGAAAAGATAATCCGGGGGAGCTCCTACAATGAGCAGTTCTTC
>TRBJ2-3|NA|few|TRBV9
CASSVGLTGTDTQYF
TGTGCCAGCAGCGTCGGGCTTACTGGGACAGATACGCAGTATTTT
>TRBJ2-5|TRBD2|NA|TRBV9
CASSVASSGAFQETQYF
TGTGCCAGCAGCGTAGCTTCTAGCGGGGCTTTCCAAGAGACCCAGTACTTC
>TRBJ1-5|NA|NA|TRBV6-1
CASSVFGDSNQPQHF
TGTGCCAGCAGTGTATTCGGGGACAGCAATCAGCCCCAGCATTTT
>TRBJ2-3|NA|few|TRBV5-1
CASSLEGSASTDTQYF
TGCGCCAGCAGCTTGGAGGGTAGTGCTAGCACAGATACGCAGTATTTT
>TRBJ2-7|TRBD2|NA|TRBV6-5
CASSSRGVWPAYEQYF
TGTGCCAGCAGTTCCCGGGGGGTATGGCCAGCCTACGAGCAGTACTTC
>TRBJ2-7|NA|few|TRBV6-5
CASSFSGQGTYEQYF
TGTGCCAGCAGTTTTTCCGGGCAAGGCACCTACGAGCAGTACTTC
>TRBJ1-2|NA|NA|TRBV25-1
CASSETGSAYGYTF
TGTGCCAGCAGTGAGACCGGGTCAGCCTATGGCTACACCTTC
>TRBJ1-4|TRBD1|NA|TRBV7-9
CASSFSRGREKLFF
TGTGCCAGCAGCTTTTCCAGGGGGCGTGAAAAACTGTTTTTT
>TRBJ2-7|NA|few|TRBV9
CASSVGVGSYEQYF
TGTGCCAGCAGCGTAGGGGTAGGGTCCTACGAGCAGTACTTC
>TRBJ1-4|TRBD1|few|TRBV6-5
CASRTTGAWYEKLFF
TGTGCCAGCAGAACTACAGGGGCCTGGTATGAAAAACTGTTTTTT
>TRBJ2-3|NA|few|TRBV28
CASSLRVPDTQYF
TGTGCCAGCAGTTTGCGAGTACCAGATACGCAGTATTTT
>TRBJ2-3|NA|NA|TRBV7-6
CASSPTTGSDTQYF
TGTGCCAGCAGTCCGACTACAGGGTCAGATACGCAGTATTTT
>TRBJ2-7|NA|few|TRBV28
CATTEEGGGSYEQYF
TGTGCCACCACCGAGGAGGGGGGAGGCTCCTACGAGCAGTACTTC
>TRBJ2-7|NA|few|TRBV9
CASSVGPNSYEQYF
TGTGCCAGCAGCGTGGGGCCGAACTCCTACGAGCAGTACTTC
>TRBJ2-2|NA|few|TRBV7-6
CASSRDHDNTGELFF
TGTGCCAGCAGCCGTGATCATGATAACACCGGGGAGCTGTTTTTT
>TRBJ2-5|NA|few|TRBV9
CASRDEGETQYF
TGTGCCAGCAGGGACGAAGGAGAGACCCAGTACTTC
>TRBJ2-5|NA|NA|TRBV5-4
CASSRTGVETQYF
TGTGCCAGCAGCCGGACCGGGGTCGAGACCCAGTACTTC
>TRBJ1-1|NA|few|TRBV9
CASSADRNTEAFF
TGTGCCAGCAGCGCCGACAGAAACACTGAAGCTTTCTTT
>TRBJ2-5|NA|few|TRBV5-6
CASSSLGTQETQYF
TGTGCCAGCAGCTCCTTGGGGACTCAAGAGACCCAGTACTTC
>TRBJ2-3|NA|NA|TRBV5-8
CASSLRLRQVDTQYF
TGTGCCAGCAGCTTGAGGCTGCGGCAGGTTGATACGCAGTATTTT
>TRBJ1-2|TRBD1|few|TRBV9
CASSVGAGTGPYGYTF
TGTGCCAGCAGCGTAGGGGCAGGGACAGGGCCCTATGGCTACACCTTC
>TRBJ1-3|NA|NA|TRBV9
CASGTSEEARNTIYF
TGTGCCAGCGGGACCTCTGAGGAGGCCAGGAACACCATATATTTT
>TRBJ1-6|TRBD1|NA|TRBV27
CASSLTGTESPLHF
TGTGCCAGCAGTTTGACAGGGACTGAATCACCCCTCCACTTT
>TRBJ2-3|TRBD1|few|TRBV7-8
CASSPRQGRDTQYF
TGTGCCAGCAGCCCCCGACAGGGTAGAGATACGCAGTATTTT
>TRBJ1-5|TRBD1|few|TRBV28
CASSSAGGRQPQHF
TGTGCCAGCAGTTCGGCAGGGGGCCGACAGCCCCAGCATTTT
>TRBJ2-1|NA|few|TRBV7-9
CASSREPSYNEQFF
TGTGCCAGCAGCAGGGAGCCTTCGTACAATGAGCAGTTCTTC
>TRBJ2-7|NA|NA|TRBV30
CAWSVIGQGPFREQYF
TGTGCCTGGAGTGTAATAGGGCAGGGGCCTTTCCGCGAGCAGTACTTC
>TRBJ2-3|NA|NA|TRBV18
CASSAGAATDTQYF
TGTGCCAGCTCGGCAGGGGCGGCCACAGATACGCAGTATTTT
>TRBJ1-2|NA|NA|TRBV7-9
CASSSRDYGYTF
TGTGCCAGCAGCTCCAGGGATTATGGCTACACCTTC
>TRBJ1-2|TRBD1|few|TRBV30
CAWSVETGTGYTF
TGTGCCTGGAGTGTCGAGACAGGGACAGGCTACACCTTC
>TRBJ1-2|TRBD1|few|TRBV7-2
CASRPDRGAGYTF
TGTGCCAGCAGACCGGACAGGGGAGCTGGCTACACCTTC
>TRBJ2-7|NA|few|TRBV4-3
CASSQEGGYEQYF
TGCGCCAGCAGCCAAGAGGGGGGCTACGAGCAGTACTTC
>TRBJ2-1|NA|NA|TRBV25-1
CASSEWADRNNEQFF
TGTGCCAGCAGTGAATGGGCAGACCGTAACAATGAGCAGTTCTTC
>TRBJ1-5|TRBD1|few|TRBV18
CASSGAWGDSLNIEPQHF
TGTGCCAGCTCTGGCGCATGGGGGGACAGCCTAAATATCGAGCCCCAGCATTTT
>TRBJ1-4|NA|few|TRBV7-9
CASSLDRPWELFF
TGTGCCAGCAGCTTAGATCGCCCCTGGGAACTGTTTTTT
>TRBJ2-5|NA|few|TRBV14
CASSQAGETQYF
TGTGCCAGCAGCCAGGCGGGAGAGACCCAGTACTTC
>TRBJ2-7|TRBD1|NA|TRBV28
CASSQIRQGATSTYEQYF
TGTGCCAGCAGCCAGATAAGACAGGGTGCAACCTCAACCTACGAGCAGTACTTC
>TRBJ1-2|TRBD1|few|TRBV30
CAWNQGALGYTF
TGTGCCTGGAACCAGGGGGCGCTTGGCTACACCTTC
>TRBJ2-7|NA|NA|TRBV5-1
CASSLVAGFSYEQYF
TGCGCCAGCAGCTTGGTGGCAGGCTTCTCCTACGAGCAGTACTTC
>TRBJ2-3|TRBD2|few|TRBV7-2
CASSLERLADRGDTQYF
TGTGCCAGCAGCTTAGAACGACTAGCGGACCGGGGGGATACGCAGTATTTT
>TRBJ1-1|NA|NA|TRBV11-3
CASSFDENTEAFF
TGTGCCAGCAGCTTCGACGAGAACACTGAAGCTTTCTTT
>TRBJ2-5|NA|NA|TRBV6-5
CATTPPGRRQETQYF
TGTGCCACTACCCCTCCGGGACGGAGACAAGAGACCCAGTACTTC
>TRBJ2-5|TRBD2|few|TRBV10-2
CASSALAGGGETQYF
TGCGCCAGCAGTGCACTAGCGGGGGGCGGAGAGACCCAGTACTTC
>TRBJ2-5|NA|NA|TRBV20-1
CSVGRQETQYF
TGCAGTGTTGGCAGACAAGAGACCCAGTACTTC
>TRBJ2-7|TRBD2|few|TRBV29-1
CSGGRRGDTYEQYF
TGCAGCGGTGGACGGCGGGGGGATACCTACGAGCAGTACTTC
>TRBJ1-5|NA|NA|TRBV7-6
CASSGSSGTWGQPQHF
TGTGCCAGCAGCGGCTCATCAGGCACCTGGGGTCAGCCCCAGCATTTT